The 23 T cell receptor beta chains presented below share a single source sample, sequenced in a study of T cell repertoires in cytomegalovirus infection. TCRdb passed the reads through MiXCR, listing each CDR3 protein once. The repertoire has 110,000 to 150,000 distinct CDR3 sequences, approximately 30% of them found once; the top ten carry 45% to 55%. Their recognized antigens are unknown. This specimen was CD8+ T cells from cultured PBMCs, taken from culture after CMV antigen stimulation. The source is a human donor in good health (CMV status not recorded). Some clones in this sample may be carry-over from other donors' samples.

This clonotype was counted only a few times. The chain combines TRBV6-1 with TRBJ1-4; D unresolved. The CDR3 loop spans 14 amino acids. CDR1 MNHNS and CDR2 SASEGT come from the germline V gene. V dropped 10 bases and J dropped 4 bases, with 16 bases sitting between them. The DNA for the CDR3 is TGTGCCACCAGATCCCAGGCCGATAATGAAAAACTGTTTTTT. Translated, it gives CATRSQADNEKLFF.

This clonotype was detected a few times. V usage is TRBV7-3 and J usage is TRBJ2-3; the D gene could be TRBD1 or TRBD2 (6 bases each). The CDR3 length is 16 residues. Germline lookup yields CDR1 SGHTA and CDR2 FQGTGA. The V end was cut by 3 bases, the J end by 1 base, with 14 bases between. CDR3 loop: CASSLGTSSGTDTQYF. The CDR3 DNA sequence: TGTGCCAGCAGCTTGGGGACATCTAGCGGCACAGATACGCAGTATTTT.

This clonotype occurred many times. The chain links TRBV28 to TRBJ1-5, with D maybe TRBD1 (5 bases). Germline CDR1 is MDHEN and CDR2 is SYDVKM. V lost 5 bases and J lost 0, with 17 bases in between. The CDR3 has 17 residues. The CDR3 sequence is CASSRPRGTYSNQPQHF. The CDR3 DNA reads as TGTGCCAGCAGTCGCCCCCGGGGCACGTATAGCAATCAGCCCCAGCATTTT. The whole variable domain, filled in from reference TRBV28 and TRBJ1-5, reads DVKVTQSSRYLVKRTGEKVFLECVQDMDHENMFWYRQDPGLGLRLIYFSYDVKMKEKGDIPEGYSVSREKKERFSLILESASTNQTSMYLCASSRPRGTYSNQPQHFGDGTRLSIL.

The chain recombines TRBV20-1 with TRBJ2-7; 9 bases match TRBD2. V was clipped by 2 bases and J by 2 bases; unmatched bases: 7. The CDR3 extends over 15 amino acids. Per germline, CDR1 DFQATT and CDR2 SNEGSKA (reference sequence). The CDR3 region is CSARPGREGTYEQYF. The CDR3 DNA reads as TGCAGTGCTAGACCGGGGCGGGAGGGCACCTACGAGCAGTACTTC.

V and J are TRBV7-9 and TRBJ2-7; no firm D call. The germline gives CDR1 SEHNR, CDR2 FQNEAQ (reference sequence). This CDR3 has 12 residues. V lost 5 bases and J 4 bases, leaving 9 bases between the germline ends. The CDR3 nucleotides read TGTGCCAGCAGCCCCGACCGATACGAGCAGTACTTC. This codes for CASSPDRYEQYF. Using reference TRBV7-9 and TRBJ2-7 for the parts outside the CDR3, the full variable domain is DTGVSQNPRHKITKRGQNVTFRCDPISEHNRLYWYRQTLGQGPEFLTYFQNEAQLEKSRLLSDRFSAERPKGSFSTLEIQRTEQGDSAMYLCASSPDRYEQYFGPGTRLTVT.

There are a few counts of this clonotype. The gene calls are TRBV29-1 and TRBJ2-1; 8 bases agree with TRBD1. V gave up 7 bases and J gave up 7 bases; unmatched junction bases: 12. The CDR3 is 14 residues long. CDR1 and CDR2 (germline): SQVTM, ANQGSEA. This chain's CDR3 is CSGRGTGVSNEQFF. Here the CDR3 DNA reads TGCAGCGGGCGTGGGACAGGTGTTTCTAATGAGCAGTTCTTC.

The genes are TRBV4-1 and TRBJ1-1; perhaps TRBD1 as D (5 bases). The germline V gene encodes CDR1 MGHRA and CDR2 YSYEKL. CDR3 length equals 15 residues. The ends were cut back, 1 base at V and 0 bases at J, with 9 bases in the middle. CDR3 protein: CASSQGGAMNTEAFF. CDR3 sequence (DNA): TGCGCCAGCAGCCAAGGCGGGGCAATGAACACTGAAGCTTTCTTT.

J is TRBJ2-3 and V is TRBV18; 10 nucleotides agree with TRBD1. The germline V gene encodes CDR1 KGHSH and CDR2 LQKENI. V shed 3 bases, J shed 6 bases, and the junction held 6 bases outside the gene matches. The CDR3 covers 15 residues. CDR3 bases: TGTGCCAGCTCACCCGGGACAGGGGAACTTGATACGCAGTATTTT. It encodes CASSPGTGELDTQYF.

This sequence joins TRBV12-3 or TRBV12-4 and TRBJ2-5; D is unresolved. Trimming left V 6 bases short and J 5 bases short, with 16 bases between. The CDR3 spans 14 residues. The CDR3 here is CASSSTGWGETQYF. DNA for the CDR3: TGTGCCAGCAGCTCTACCGGGTGGGGTGAGACCCAGTACTTC.

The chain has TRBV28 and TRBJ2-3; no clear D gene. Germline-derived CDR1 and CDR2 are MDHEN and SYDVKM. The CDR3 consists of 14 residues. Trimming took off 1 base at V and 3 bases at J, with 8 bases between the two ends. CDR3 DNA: TGTGCCAGCAGTTTATACGGTCCGACAGATACGCAGTATTTT. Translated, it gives CASSLYGPTDTQYF.

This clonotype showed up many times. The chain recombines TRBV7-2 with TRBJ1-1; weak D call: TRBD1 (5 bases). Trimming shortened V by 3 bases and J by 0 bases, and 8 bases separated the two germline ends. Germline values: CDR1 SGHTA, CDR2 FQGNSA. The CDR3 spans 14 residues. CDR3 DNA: TGTGCCAGCAGCTTGACAGAAATGAACACTGAAGCTTTCTTT. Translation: CASSLTEMNTEAFF.

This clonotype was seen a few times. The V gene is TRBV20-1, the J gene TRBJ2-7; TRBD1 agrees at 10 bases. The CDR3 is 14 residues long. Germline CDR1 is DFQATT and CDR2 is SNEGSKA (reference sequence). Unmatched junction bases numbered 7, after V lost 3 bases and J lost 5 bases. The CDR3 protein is CSASPRDRGHEQYF. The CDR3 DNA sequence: TGCAGTGCTAGTCCGAGGGACAGGGGCCACGAGCAGTACTTC.

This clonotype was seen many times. The CDR3 sequence: CASSLAGTTTYEQYF. The CDR3 bases are TGTGCCAGCAGCTTAGCGGGGACTACGACCTACGAGCAGTACTTC. V is TRBV7-9 and J is TRBJ2-7; 7 positions match TRBD2. Germline CDR1 is SEHNR and CDR2 is FQNEAQ (reference sequence). The CDR3 spans 15 residues. The V gene end was trimmed by 0 bases and the J gene end by 2 bases; junction bases not matched to a gene: 4.

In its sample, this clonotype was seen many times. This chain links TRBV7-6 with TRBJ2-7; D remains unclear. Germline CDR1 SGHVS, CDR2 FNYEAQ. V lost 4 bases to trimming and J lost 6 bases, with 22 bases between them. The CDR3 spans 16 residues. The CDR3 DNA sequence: TGTGCCAGCAGCTCCTCCCCCGGCAGACCGCGGCTCGAGCAGTACTTC. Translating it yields CASSSSPGRPRLEQYF. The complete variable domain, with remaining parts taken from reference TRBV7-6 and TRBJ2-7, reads GAGVSQSPRYKVTKRGQDVALRCDPISGHVSLYWYRQALGQGPEFLTYFNYEAQQDKSGLPNDRFSAERPEGSISTLTIQRTEQRDSAMYRCASSSSPGRPRLEQYFGPGTRLTVT.

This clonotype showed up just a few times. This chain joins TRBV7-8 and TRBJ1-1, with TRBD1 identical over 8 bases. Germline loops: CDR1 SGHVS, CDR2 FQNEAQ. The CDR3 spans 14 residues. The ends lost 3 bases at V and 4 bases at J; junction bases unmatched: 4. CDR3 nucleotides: TGTGCCAGCAGCTTCCCGGACAGGGCCACTGAAGCTTTCTTT. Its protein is CASSFPDRATEAFF.

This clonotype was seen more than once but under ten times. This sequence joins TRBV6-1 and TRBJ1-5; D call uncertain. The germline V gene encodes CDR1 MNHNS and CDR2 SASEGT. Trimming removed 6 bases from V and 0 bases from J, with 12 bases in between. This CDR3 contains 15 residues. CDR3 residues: CASRLREPSNQPQHF. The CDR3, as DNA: TGTGCCAGCAGGTTGAGGGAACCTAGCAATCAGCCCCAGCATTTT.

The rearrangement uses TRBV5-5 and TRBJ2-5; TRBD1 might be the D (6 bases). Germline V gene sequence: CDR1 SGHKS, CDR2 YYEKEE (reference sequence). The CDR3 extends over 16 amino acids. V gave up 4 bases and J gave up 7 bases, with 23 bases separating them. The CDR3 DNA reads TGTGCCAGCAGCCCACAGCCGGGACAAGCCCTCGGGACCCAGTACTTC. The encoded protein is CASSPQPGQALGTQYF.

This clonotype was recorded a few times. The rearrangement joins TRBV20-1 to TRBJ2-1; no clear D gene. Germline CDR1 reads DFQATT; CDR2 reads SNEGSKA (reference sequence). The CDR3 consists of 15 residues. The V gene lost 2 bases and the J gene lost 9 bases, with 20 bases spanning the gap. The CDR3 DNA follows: TGCAGTGCTAGAAATGCAGGTCCCCGGATGGGTGAGCAGTTCTTC. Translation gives CSARNAGPRMGEQFF.

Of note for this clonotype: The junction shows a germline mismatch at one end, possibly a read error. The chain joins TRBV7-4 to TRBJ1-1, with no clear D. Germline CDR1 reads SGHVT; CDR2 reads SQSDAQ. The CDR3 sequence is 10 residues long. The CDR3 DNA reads TGTACCAGCAGCCCAAGAAGTGCTTTCTTT. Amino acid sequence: CTSSPRSAFF.

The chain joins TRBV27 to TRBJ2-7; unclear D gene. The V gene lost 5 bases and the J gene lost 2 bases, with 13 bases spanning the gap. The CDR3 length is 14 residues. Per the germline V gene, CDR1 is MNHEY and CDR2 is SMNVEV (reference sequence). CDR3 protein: CASSAFGVTYEQYF. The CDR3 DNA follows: TGTGCCAGCAGTGCCTTTGGGGTCACCTACGAGCAGTACTTC.

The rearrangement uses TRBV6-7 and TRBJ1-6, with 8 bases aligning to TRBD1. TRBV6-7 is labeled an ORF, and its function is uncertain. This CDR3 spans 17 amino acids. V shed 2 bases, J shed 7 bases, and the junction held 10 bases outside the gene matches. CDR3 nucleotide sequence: TGTGCCAGCAGTTACGGGGGACAGGAAGGTTGGAATTCACCCCTCCACTTT. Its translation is CASSYGGQEGWNSPLHF.

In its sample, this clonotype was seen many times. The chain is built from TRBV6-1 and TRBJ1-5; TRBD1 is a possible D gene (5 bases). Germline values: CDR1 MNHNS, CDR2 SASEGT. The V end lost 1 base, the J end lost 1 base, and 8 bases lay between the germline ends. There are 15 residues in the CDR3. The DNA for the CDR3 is TGTGCCAGCAGTGAAGAGGAGGGGAGCAATCAGCCCCAGCATTTT. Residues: CASSEEEGSNQPQHF.

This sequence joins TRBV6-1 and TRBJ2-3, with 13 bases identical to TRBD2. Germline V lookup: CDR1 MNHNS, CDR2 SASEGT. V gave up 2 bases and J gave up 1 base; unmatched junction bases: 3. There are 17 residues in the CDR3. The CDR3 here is CASSESGLAGGTDTQYF. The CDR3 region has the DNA TGTGCCAGCAGTGAATCCGGACTAGCGGGGGGCACAGATACGCAGTATTTT.